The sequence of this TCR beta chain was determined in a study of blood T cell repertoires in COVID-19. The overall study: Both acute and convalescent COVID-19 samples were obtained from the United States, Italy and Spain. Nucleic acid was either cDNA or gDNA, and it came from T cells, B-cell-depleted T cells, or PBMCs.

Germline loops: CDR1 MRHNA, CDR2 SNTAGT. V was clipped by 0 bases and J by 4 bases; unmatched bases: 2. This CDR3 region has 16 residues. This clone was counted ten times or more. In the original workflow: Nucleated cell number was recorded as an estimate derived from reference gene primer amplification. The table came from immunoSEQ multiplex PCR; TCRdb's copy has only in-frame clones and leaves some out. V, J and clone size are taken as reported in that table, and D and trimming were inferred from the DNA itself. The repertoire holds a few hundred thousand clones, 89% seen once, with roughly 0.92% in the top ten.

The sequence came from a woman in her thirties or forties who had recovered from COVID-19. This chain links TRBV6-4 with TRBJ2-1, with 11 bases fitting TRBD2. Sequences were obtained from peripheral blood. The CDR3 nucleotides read TGTGCCAGCAGTGACTCCGGGACTAGCGGTTACAATGAGCAGTTCTTC. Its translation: CASSDSGTSGYNEQFF.